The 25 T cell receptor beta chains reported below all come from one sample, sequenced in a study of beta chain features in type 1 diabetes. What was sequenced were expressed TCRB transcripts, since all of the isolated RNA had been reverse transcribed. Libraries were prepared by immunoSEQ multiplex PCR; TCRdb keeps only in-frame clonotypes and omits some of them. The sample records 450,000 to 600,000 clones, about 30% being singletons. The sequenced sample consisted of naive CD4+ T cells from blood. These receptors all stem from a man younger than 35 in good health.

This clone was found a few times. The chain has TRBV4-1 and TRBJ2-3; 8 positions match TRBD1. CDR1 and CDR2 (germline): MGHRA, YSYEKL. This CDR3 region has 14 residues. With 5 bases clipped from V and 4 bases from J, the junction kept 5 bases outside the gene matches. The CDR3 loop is CASSNDRGADTQYF. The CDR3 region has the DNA TGCGCCAGCAGCAATGACAGGGGAGCAGATACGCAGTATTTT.

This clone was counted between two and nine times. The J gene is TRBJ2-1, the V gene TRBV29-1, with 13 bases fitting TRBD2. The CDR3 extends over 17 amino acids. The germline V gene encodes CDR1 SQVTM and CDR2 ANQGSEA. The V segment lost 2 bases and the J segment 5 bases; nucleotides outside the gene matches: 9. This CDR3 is CSVELRLAGGRNNEQFF. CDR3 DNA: TGCAGCGTTGAACTCCGACTAGCGGGAGGACGTAACAATGAGCAGTTCTTC.

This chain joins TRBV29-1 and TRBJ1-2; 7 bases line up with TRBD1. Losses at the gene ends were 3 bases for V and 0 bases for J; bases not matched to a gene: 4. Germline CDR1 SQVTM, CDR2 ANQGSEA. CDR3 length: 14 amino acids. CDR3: CSVDRDRANYGYTF. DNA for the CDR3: TGCAGCGTTGACCGGGACAGAGCTAACTATGGCTACACCTTC.

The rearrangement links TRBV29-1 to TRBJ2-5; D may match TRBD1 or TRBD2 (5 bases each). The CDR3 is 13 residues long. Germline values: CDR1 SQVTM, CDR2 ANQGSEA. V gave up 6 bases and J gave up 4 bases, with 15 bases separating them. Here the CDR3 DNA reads TGCAGCGTCGGTCAGGGAGCGCGAGAGACCCAGTACTTC. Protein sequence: CSVGQGARETQYF.

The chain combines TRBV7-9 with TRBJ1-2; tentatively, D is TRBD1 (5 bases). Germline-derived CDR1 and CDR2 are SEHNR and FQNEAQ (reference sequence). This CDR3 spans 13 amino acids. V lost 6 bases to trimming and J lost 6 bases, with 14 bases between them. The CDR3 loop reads CASSRTGTDGYTF. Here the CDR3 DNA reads TGTGCCAGCAGTCGTACCGGGACGGATGGCTACACCTTC.

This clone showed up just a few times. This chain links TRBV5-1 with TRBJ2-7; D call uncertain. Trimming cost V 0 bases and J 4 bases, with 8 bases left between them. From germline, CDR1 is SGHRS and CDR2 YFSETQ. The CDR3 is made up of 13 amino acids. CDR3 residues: CASSLESGYEQYF. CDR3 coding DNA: TGCGCCAGCAGCTTGGAGTCAGGTTACGAGCAGTACTTC.

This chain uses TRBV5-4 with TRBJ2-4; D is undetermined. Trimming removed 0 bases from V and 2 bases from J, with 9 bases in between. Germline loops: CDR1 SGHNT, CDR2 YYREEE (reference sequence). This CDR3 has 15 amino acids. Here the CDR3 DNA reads TGTGCCAGCAGCTTGGCCAGTGCACCCAAAAACATTCAGTACTTC. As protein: CASSLASAPKNIQYF.

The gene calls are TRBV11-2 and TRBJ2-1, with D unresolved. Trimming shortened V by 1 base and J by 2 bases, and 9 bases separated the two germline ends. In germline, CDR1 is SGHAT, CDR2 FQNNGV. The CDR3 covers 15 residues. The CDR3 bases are TGTGCCAGCAGCTTAGGATTCTCCCCCTACAATGAGCAGTTCTTC. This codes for CASSLGFSPYNEQFF.

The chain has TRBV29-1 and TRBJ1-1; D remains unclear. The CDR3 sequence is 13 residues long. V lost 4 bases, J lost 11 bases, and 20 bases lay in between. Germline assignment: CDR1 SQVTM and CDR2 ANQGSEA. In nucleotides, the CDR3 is TGCAGCGTTGCGTTGCGCCTCCTTGATGGGGCTTTCTTT. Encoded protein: CSVALRLLDGAFF. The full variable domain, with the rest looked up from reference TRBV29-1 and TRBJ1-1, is SAVISQKPSRDICQRGTSLTIQCQVDSQVTMMFWYRQQPGQSLTLIATANQGSEATYESGFVIDKFPISRPNLTFSTLTVSNMSPEDSSIYLCSVALRLLDGAFFGQGTRLTVV.

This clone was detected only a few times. The CDR3 loop reads CASSAPGSKNIQYF. CDR3 coding DNA: TGTGCCAGCAGCGCCCCAGGGTCCAAAAACATTCAGTACTTC. J is TRBJ2-4 and V is TRBV28, with D perhaps TRBD1 (5 bases). Germline CDR1 is MDHEN and CDR2 is SYDVKM. Trimming removed 6 bases from V and 2 bases from J, with 11 bases in between. The CDR3 has 14 residues.

CDR3 region: CASSQDRGQAPYEQYF. The CDR3 DNA reads as TGCGCCAGCAGCCAAGATCGGGGACAGGCTCCCTACGAGCAGTACTTC. The chain links TRBV4-1 to TRBJ2-7; 8 bases agree with TRBD1. The V gene's germline CDR1 is MGHRA and CDR2 YSYEKL. The ends lost 0 bases at V and 2 bases at J; junction bases unmatched: 6. The CDR3 runs to 16 residues.

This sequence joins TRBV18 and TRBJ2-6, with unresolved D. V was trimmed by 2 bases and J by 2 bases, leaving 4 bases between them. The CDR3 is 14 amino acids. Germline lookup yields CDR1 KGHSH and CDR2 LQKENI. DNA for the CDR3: TGTGCCAGCTCACCAAATACTGGGGCCAACGTCCTGACTTTC. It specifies CASSPNTGANVLTF.

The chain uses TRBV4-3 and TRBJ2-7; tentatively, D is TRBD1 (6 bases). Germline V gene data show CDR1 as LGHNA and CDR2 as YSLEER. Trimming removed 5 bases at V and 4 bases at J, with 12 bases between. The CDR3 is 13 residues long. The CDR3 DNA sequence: TGCGCCAGCAGCACCCAAACAGGGTACGAGCAGTACTTC. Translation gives CASSTQTGYEQYF.

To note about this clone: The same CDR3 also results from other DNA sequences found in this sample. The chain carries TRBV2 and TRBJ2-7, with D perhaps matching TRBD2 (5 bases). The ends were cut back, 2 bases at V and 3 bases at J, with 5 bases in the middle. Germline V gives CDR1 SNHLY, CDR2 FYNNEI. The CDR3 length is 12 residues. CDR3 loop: CASSERDYEQYF. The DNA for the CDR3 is TGTGCCAGCAGTGAACGGGACTACGAGCAGTACTTC.

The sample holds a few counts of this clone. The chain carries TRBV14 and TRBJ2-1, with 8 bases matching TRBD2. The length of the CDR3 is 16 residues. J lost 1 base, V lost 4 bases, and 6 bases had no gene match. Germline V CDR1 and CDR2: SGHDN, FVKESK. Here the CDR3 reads CASSLSSGSSYNEQFF. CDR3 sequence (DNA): TGTGCCAGCAGCCTGTCTAGCGGGTCGTCCTACAATGAGCAGTTCTTC.

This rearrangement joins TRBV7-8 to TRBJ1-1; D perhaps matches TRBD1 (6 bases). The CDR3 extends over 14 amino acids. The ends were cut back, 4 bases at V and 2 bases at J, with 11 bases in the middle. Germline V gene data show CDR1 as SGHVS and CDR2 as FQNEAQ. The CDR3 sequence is CASSSGAFNTEAFF. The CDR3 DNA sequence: TGTGCCAGCAGCTCGGGGGCTTTTAACACTGAAGCTTTCTTT.

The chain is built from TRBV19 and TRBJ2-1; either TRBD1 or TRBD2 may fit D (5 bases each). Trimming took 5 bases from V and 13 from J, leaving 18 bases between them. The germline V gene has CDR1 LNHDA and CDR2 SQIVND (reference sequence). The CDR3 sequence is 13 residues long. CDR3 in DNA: TGTGCCAGTAGTTCAACCGGGACCGAGGTTCAGTTCTTC. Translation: CASSSTGTEVQFF.

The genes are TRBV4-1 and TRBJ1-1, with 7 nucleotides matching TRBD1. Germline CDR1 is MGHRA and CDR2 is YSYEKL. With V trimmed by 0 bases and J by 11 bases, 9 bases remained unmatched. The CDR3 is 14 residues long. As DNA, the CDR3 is TGCGCCAGCAGCCAAGATCAGCTGGAGGGGGCGGCTTTCTTT. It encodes CASSQDQLEGAAFF.

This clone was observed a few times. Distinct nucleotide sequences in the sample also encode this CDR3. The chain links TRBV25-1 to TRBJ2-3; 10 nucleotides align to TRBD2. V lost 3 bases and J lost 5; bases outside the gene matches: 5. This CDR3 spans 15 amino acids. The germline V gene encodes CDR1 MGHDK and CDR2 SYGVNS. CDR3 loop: CASSDPSGSGDTQYF. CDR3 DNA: TGTGCCAGCAGTGATCCTAGCGGGAGCGGAGATACGCAGTATTTT. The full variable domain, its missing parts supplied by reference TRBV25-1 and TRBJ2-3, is EADIYQTPRYLVIGTGKKITLECSQTMGHDKMYWYQQDPGMELHLIHYSYGVNSTEKGDLSSESTVSRIRTEHFPLTLESARPSHTSQYLCASSDPSGSGDTQYFGPGTRLTVL.

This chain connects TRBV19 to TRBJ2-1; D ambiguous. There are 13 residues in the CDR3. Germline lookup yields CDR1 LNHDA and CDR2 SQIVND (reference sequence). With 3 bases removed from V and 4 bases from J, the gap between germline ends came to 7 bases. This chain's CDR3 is CASSISPYNEQFF. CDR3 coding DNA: TGTGCCAGTAGTATCTCTCCTTACAATGAGCAGTTCTTC.

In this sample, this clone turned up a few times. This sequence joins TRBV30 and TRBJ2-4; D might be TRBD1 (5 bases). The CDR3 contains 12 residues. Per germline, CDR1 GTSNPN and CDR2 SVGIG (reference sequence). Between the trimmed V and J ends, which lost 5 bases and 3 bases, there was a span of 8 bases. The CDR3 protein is CAWDSNKNIQYF. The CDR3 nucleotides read TGTGCCTGGGACAGTAACAAAAACATTCAGTACTTC. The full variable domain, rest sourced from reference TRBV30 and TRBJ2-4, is SQTIHQWPATLVQPVGSPLSLECTVEGTSNPNLYWYRQAAGRGLQLLFYSVGIGQISSEVPQNLSASRPQDRQFILSSKKLLLSDSGFYLCAWDSNKNIQYFGAGTRLSVL.

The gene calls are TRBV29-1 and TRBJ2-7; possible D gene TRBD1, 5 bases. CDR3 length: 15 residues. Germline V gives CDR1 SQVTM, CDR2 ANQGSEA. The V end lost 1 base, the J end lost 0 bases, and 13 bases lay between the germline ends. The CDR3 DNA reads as TGCAGCGTTGAAGCCTGGACATCTAACTCCTACGAGCAGTACTTC. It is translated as CSVEAWTSNSYEQYF.

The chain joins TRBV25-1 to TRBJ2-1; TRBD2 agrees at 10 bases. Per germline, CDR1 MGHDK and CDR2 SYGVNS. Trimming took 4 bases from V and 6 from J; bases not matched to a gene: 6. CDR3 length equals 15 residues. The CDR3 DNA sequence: TGTGCCAGCAGTGGGCCTAGCGGGAGTCCCAATGAGCAGTTCTTC. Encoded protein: CASSGPSGSPNEQFF.

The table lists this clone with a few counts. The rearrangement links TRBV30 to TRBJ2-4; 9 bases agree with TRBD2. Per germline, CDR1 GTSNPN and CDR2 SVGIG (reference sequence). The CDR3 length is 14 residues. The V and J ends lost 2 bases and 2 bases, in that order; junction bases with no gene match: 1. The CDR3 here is CAWSLAGTKNIQYF. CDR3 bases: TGTGCCTGGAGTCTAGCGGGGACCAAAAACATTCAGTACTTC.

CDR3 nucleotides: TGTGCCAGCAGCTTAGCGGTGGGGAGGGGCTATGAGACCCAGTACTTC. The encoded protein is CASSLAVGRGYETQYF. The chain has TRBV7-6 and TRBJ2-5, with 7 bases matching TRBD2. CDR1 SGHVS and CDR2 FNYEAQ come from the germline V gene. This CDR3 comprises 16 residues. V lost 0 bases and J lost 5; bases outside the gene matches: 9.